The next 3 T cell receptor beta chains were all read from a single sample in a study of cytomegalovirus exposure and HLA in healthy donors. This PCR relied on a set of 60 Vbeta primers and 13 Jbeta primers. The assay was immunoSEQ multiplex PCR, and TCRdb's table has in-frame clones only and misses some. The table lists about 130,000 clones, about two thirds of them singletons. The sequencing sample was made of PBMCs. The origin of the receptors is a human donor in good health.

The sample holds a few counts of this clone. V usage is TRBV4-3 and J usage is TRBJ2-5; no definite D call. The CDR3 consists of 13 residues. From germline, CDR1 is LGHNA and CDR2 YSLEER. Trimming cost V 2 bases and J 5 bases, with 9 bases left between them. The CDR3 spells CASSQSLTETQYF. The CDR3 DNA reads TGCGCCAGCAGCCAATCCCTAACGGAGACCCAGTACTTC.

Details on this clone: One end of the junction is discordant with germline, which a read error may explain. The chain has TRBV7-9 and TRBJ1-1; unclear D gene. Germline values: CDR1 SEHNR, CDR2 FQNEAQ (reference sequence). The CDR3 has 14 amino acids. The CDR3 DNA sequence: TGTTCCAGCAGCTTAGACTTTATGAACACTGAAGCTTTCTTT. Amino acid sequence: CSSSLDFMNTEAFF.

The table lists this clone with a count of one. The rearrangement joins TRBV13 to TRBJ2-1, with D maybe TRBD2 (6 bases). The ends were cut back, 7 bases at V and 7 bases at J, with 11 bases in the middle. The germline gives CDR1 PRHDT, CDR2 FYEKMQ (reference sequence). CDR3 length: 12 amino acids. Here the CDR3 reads CASTRRGNEQFF. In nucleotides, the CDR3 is TGTGCCAGCACCCGCCGGGGGAATGAGCAGTTCTTC.